The 10 T cell receptor beta chains presented below share a single source sample, sequenced in a study of shared clonotypes between healthy human individuals. Only in-frame clones appear in the TCRdb table, and some are missing; sequencing was by immunoSEQ multiplex PCR. The data contain fewer than 550,000 clones, about 75% of them singletons. The sample consisted of PBMCs. These receptors were obtained from a woman between 40 and 50 years old in good health. Some clones in this sample may be carry-over from other donors' samples.

This chain uses TRBV28 with TRBJ1-2, with 7 bases aligning to TRBD1. Germline-derived CDR1 and CDR2 are MDHEN and SYDVKM. Trimming cost V 6 bases and J 4 bases; bases outside gene matches: 11. The CDR3 is 15 amino acids. CDR3 sequence reads: CASSSHIQGRYGYTF. CDR3 nucleotides: TGTGCCAGCAGCTCCCACATACAGGGGCGCTATGGCTACACCTTC.

J is TRBJ1-2 and V is TRBV5-1; 8 bases line up with TRBD1. Trimming cost V 4 bases and J 6 bases; bases outside gene matches: 5. CDR3 length: 13 residues. From germline, CDR1 is SGHRS and CDR2 YFSETQ. DNA of the CDR3: TGCGCCAGCAGCACAGGACAGGGTGATGGCTACACCTTC. Its translation: CASSTGQGDGYTF.

The rearrangement joins TRBV5-1 to TRBJ1-2; the D gene is possibly TRBD1 (5 bases). The CDR3 has 16 residues. From germline, CDR1 is SGHRS and CDR2 YFSETQ. Trimming took 1 base from V and 7 from J, leaving 20 bases between them. In DNA form, the CDR3 reads TGCGCCAGCAGCTTGAAGCGAGGAGGGGATACGGGTGGCTACACCTTC. Its translation: CASSLKRGGDTGGYTF. Using reference TRBV5-1 and TRBJ1-2 for the parts outside the CDR3, the full variable domain is KAGVTQTPRYLIKTRGQQVTLSCSPISGHRSVSWYQQTPGQGLQFLFEYFSETQRNKGNFPGRFSGRQFSNSRSEMNVSTLELGDSALYLCASSLKRGGDTGGYTFGSGTRLTVV.

The chain combines TRBV6-1 with TRBJ2-5; no reliable D call. The closer fit of TRBJ2-7 to the DNA end suggests the J call may be wrong. The germline V gene encodes CDR1 MNHNS and CDR2 SASEGT. This CDR3 is built from 13 residues. The CDR3 DNA reads as TGTGCCAGCAGTGTCAGGCCCTCCTACGAGCAGTACTTC. Amino acid sequence: CASSVRPSYEQYF.

V is TRBV5-6 and J is TRBJ1-2; maybe TRBD1 (6 bases). The CDR3 has 15 residues. The ends were cut back, 2 bases at V and 4 bases at J, with 15 bases in the middle. Germline values: CDR1 SGHDT, CDR2 YYEEEE. The CDR3 DNA reads TGTGCCAGCAGCTTCTACGAGGGGGGGGCCTATGGCTACACCTTC. This translates into CASSFYEGGAYGYTF.

This clone was observed a handful of times. J is TRBJ1-1 and V is TRBV11-2; 8 nucleotides agree with TRBD1. With V trimmed by 0 bases and J by 8 bases, 2 bases remained unmatched. This CDR3 is built from 13 residues. CDR1 SGHAT and CDR2 FQNNGV come from the germline V gene. The CDR3 here is CASSLEGQGEAFF. CDR3 DNA: TGTGCCAGCAGCTTAGAAGGACAGGGAGAAGCTTTCTTT. The full variable domain, with the rest looked up from reference TRBV11-2 and TRBJ1-1, is EAGVAQSPRYKIIEKRQSVAFWCNPISGHATLYWYQQILGQGPKLLIQFQNNGVVDDSQLPKDRFSAERLKGVDSTLKIQPAKLEDSAVYLCASSLEGQGEAFFGQGTRLTVV.

The chain couples TRBV6-1 to TRBJ2-5, with 12 bases that match TRBD2. The CDR3 covers 15 residues. CDR1 is MNHNS, CDR2 SASEGT, per germline. V gave up 9 bases and J gave up 1 base; unmatched junction bases: 6. The CDR3 region is CASLSGLAGQETQYF. CDR3 nucleotides: TGTGCCAGTTTATCGGGACTAGCGGGCCAAGAGACCCAGTACTTC.

The chain joins TRBV30 to TRBJ2-1, with 8 bases fitting TRBD1. Germline lookup yields CDR1 GTSNPN and CDR2 SVGIG (reference sequence). The CDR3 extends over 17 amino acids. V was clipped by 0 bases and J by 1 base; unmatched bases: 8. CDR3 in DNA: TGTGCCTGGAGTGTAAAGTCTTGGGACAGGTCCTACAATGAGCAGTTCTTC. Its protein product is CAWSVKSWDRSYNEQFF.

Notes on this clone: A junction end diverges from the germline sequence, so it may reflect a read error. This chain connects TRBV7-9 to TRBJ2-7; 8 nucleotides match TRBD2. This CDR3 comprises 14 residues. CDR1 is SEHNR and CDR2 is FQNEAQ in the germline V gene (reference sequence). CDR3 loop: CASSLAGHSYEQYF. In nucleotides, the CDR3 is TGTGCCAGCAGCCTAGCGGGCCACTCCTACGAGCAGTACTTC.

This sequence joins TRBV28 and TRBJ2-7; unclear D gene. CDR1 is MDHEN, CDR2 SYDVKM, per germline. V gave up 6 bases and J gave up 2 bases, with 8 bases separating them. There are 12 residues in the CDR3. In DNA, the CDR3 is TGTGCCAGCAGGCTAAAAACCTACGAGCAGTACTTC. It translates to CASRLKTYEQYF.